This T cell receptor beta chain was identified in a study of early T cells in non-severe SARS-CoV-2 infection. At the level of the study: The study sequenced bulk RNA from unsorted whole blood, with chains unpaired.

The CDR3 sequence is 14 residues long. V was clipped by 6 bases and J by 6 bases; unmatched bases: 6. Germline CDR1 and CDR2: SNHLY and FYNNEI. This clonotype has only a few counts. The target antigen is unknown. Regarding the study as a whole: VDJdb matching, biased toward anti-spike CD8 responses, missed private and CD4 specificities.

Unique molecular identifiers tagged individual cDNA molecules. TCRdb redid the calling of the 5' RACE reads with MiXCR, one entry per CDR3 protein. The table has roughly 110,000 distinct CDR3 sequences, roughly 11% seen once; the top ten hold 7.6%. The chain carries TRBV2 and TRBJ2-7, with TRBD2 matching 12 bases. Specimen: whole blood. This clonotype was sampled from an adult who was a healthcare worker with PCR-confirmed SARS-CoV-2 infection or an uninfected control (not recorded which). The CDR3 coding sequence is TGTGCCAGCAGCCAGACTAGCGGGAGCGGCGAGCAGTACTTC. It encodes CASSQTSGSGEQYF.